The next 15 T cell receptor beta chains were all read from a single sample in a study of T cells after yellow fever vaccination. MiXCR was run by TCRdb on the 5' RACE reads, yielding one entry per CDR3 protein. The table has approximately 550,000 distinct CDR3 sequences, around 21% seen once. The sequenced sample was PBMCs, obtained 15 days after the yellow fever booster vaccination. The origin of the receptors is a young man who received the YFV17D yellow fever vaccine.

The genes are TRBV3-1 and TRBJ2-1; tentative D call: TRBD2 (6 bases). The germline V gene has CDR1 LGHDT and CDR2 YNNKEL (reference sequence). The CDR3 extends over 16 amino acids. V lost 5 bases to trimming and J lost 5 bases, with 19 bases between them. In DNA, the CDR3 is TGTGCCAGCAGCTCGAAGCGGGTTACGATGGACAATGAGCAGTTCTTC. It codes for CASSSKRVTMDNEQFF.

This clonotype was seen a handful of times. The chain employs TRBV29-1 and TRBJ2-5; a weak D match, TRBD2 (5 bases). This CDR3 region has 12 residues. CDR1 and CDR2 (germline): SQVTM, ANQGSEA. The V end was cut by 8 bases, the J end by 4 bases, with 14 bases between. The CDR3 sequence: CSSVGLPETQYF. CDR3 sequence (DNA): TGCAGCTCGGTCGGACTCCCAGAGACCCAGTACTTC.

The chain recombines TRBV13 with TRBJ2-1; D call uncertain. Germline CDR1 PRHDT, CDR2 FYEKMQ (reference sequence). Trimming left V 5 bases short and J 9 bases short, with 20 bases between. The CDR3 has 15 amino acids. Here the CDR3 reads CASSLPQRLGSEQFF. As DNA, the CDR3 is TGTGCCAGCAGCCTTCCCCAAAGGCTTGGTAGTGAGCAGTTCTTC. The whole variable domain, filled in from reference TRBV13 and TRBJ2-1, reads AAGVIQSPRHLIKEKRETATLKCYPIPRHDTVYWYQQGPGQDPQFLISFYEKMQSDKGSIPDRFSAQQFSDYHSELNMSSLELGDSALYFCASSLPQRLGSEQFFGPGTRLTVL.

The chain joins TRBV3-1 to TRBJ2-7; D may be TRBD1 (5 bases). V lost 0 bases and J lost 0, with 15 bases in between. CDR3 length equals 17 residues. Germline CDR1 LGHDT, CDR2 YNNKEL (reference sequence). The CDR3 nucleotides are TGTGCCAGCAGCCAAGAATTGGGCTGGCAGGGCTCCTACGAGCAGTACTTC. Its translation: CASSQELGWQGSYEQYF.

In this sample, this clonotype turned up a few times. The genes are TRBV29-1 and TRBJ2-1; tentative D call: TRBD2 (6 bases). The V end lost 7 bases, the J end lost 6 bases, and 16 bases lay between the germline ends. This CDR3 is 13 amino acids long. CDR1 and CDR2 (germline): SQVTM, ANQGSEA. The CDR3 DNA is TGCAGCGCCCTATCGGAGGGATCCAATGAGCAGTTCTTC. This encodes CSALSEGSNEQFF.

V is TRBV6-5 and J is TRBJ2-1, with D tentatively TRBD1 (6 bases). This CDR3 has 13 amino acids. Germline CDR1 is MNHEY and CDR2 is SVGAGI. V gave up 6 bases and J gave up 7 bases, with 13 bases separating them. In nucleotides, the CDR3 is TGTGCCAGCAGAACGACAGGTTGGAATGAGCAGTTCTTC. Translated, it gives CASRTTGWNEQFF.

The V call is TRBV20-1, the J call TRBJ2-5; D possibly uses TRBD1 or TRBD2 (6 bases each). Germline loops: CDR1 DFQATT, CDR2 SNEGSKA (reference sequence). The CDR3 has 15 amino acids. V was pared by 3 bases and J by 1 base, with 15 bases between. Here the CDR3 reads CSARGGQQGQETQYF. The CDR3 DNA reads TGCAGTGCTAGGGGGGGTCAACAGGGCCAAGAGACCCAGTACTTC.

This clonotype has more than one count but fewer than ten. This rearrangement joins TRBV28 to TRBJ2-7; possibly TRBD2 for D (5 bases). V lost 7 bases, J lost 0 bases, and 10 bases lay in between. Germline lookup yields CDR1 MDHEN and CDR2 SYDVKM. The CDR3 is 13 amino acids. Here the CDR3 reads CASNPRGSYEQYF. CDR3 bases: TGTGCCAGCAACCCCCGGGGCTCCTACGAGCAGTACTTC.

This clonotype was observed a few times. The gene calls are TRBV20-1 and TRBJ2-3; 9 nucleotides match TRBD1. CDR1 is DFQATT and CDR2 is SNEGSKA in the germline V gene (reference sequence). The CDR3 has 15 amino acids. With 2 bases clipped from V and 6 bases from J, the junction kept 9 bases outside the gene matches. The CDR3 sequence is CSARLPGTGSDTQYF. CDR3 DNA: TGCAGTGCTAGACTCCCCGGGACAGGGTCGGATACGCAGTATTTT.

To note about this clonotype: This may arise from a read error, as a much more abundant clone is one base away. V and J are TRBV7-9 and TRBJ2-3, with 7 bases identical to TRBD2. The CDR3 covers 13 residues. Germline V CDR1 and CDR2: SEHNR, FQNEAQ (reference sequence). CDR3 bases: TGTGCCAGCAGCTCGACTAGCACAGATGCGCAGTATTTT. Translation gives CASSSTSTDAQYF.

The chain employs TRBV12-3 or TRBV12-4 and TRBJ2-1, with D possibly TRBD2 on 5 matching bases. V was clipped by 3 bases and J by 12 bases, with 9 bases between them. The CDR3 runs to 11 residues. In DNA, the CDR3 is TGTGCCAGCAGTTTTCGAGGGCGGCAGTTCTTC. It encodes CASSFRGRQFF.

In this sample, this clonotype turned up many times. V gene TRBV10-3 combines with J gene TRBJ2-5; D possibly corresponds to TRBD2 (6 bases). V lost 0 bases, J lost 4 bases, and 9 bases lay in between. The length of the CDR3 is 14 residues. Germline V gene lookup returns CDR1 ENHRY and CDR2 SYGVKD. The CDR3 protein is CAISESPGGETQYF. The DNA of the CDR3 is TGTGCCATCAGTGAGTCTCCCGGGGGAGAGACCCAGTACTTC.

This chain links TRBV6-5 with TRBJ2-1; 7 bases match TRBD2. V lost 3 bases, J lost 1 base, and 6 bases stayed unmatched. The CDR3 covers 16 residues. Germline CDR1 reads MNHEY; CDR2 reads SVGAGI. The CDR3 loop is CASSYSRGSSYNEQFF. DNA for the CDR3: TGTGCCAGCAGTTATTCGCGCGGGAGTTCCTACAATGAGCAGTTCTTC.

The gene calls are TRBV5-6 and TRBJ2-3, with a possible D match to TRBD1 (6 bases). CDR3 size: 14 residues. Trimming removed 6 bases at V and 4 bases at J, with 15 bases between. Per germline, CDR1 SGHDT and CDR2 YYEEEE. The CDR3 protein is CASTWGLVSDTQYF. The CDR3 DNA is TGTGCCAGCACCTGGGGGCTGGTTTCAGATACGCAGTATTTT.

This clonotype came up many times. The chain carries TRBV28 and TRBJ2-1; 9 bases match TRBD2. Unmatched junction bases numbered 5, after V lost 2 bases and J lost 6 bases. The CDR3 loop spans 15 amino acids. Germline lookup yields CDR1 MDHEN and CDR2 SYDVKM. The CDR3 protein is CASSLVTSGINEQFF. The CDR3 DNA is TGTGCCAGCAGTTTAGTGACTAGCGGAATCAATGAGCAGTTCTTC.